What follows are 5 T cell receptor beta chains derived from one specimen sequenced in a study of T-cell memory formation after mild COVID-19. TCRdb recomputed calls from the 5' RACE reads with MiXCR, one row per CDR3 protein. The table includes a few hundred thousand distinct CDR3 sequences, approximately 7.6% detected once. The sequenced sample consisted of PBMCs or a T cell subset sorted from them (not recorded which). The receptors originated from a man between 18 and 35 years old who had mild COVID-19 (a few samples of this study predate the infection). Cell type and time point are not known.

The CDR3 DNA reads TGTGCCAGCAGCTTAGATGACGGCTACGAGCAGTACTTC. This codes for CASSLDDGYEQYF. The genes are TRBV11-3 and TRBJ2-7, with no clear D. CDR1 SGHNT and CDR2 YENEEA come from the germline V gene. This CDR3 is 13 amino acids long. V was trimmed by 0 bases and J by 3 bases, leaving 6 bases between them.

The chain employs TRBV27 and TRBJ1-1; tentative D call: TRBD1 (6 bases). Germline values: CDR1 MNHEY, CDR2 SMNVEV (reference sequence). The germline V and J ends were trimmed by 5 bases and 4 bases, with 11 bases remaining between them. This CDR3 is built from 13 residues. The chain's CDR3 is CASSIQGGTEAFF. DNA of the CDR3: TGTGCCAGCAGTATACAGGGTGGCACTGAAGCTTTCTTT.

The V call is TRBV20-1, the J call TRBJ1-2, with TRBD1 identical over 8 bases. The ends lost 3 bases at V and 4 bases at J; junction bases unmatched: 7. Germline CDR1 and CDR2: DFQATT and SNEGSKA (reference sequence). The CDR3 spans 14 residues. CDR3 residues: CSARTRQGSYGYTF. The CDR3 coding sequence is TGCAGTGCTAGGACGAGACAGGGGTCCTATGGCTACACCTTC.

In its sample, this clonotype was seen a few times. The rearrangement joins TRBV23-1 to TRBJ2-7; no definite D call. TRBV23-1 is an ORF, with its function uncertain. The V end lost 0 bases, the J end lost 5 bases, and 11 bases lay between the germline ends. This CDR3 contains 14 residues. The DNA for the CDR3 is TGCGCCAGCAGTCAATCTGGGTGTGGGCACGAGCAGTACGTC. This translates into CASSQSGCGHEQYV.

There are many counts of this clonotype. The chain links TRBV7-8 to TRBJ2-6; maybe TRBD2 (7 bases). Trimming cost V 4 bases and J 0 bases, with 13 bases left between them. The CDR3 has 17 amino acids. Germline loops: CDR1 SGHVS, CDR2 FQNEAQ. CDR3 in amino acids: CASSSKGGFSGANVLTF. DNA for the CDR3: TGTGCCAGCAGCTCCAAGGGGGGGTTCTCTGGGGCCAACGTCCTGACTTTC.